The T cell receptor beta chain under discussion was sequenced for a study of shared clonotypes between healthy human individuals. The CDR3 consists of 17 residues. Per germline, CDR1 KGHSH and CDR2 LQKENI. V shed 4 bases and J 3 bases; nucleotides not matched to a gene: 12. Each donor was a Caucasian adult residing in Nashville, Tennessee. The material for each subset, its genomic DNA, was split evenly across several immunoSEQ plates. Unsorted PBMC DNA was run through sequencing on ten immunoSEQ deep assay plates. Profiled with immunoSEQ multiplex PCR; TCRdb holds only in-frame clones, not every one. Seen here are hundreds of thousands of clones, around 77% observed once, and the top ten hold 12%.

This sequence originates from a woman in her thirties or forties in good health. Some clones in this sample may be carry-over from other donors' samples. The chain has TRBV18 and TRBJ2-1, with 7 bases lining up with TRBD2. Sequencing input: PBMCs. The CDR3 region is CASSLMEVAGGYNEQFF. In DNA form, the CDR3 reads TGTGCCAGCTCACTCATGGAGGTAGCGGGCGGCTACAATGAGCAGTTCTTC.